This TCR beta chain was recovered during a study of T-cell reconstitution after alpha-beta-depleted transplantation in children. A library of TCRbeta sequences, prepared with unique molecular identifiers, was generated. TCRdb fed the PCR reads into MiXCR, producing one record per CDR3 protein. The sample consists of about 640,000 distinct CDR3 sequences, approximately 17% of them appearing once. The table lists this clonotype with a few counts. This receptor was obtained from a human donor who donated a stem cell graft to a child with acute myeloid leukemia. Source: PBMCs from the stem cell graft donor, taken from the stem cell graft.

CDR3 coding DNA: TGTGCCAGCAGGGAAGAGCGGGGTGCCTACAATGAGCAGTTCTTC. As protein: CASREERGAYNEQFF. The chain has TRBV5-6 and TRBJ2-1, with TRBD2 matching over 7 bases. The germline V gene encodes CDR1 SGHDT and CDR2 YYEEEE. The junction had 7 bases not matched to a gene; V was cut back by 5 bases and J by 2 bases. This CDR3 region has 15 residues.